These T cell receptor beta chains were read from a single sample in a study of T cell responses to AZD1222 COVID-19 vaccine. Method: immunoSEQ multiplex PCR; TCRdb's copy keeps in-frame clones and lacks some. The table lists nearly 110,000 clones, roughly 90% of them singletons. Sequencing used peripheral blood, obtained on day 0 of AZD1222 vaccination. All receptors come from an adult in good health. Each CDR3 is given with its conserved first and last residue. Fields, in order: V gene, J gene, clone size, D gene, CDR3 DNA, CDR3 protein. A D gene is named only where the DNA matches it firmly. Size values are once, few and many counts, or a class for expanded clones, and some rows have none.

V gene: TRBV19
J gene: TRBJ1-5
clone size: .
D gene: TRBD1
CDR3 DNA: TGTGCCAGTAGTACTCGACCACCGGGACAGGCTTTTGGGAGCAATCAGCCCCAGCATTTT
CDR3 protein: CASSTRPPGQAFGSNQPQHF

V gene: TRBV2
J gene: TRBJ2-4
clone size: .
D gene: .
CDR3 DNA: TGTGCCAGCAGTTTCCAGGGGCAGCAGGGCATTCAGTACTTC
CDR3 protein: CASSFQGQQGIQYF

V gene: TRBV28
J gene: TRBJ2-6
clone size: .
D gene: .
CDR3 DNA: TGTGCCAGCAGTTTGTTTAGCTCTGGGGCCAACGTCCTGACTTTC
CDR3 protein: CASSLFSSGANVLTF

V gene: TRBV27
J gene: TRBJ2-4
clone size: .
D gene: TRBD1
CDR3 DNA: TGTGCCAGCAGACCCTCCGGGACAGGGTTAGCCAAAAACATTCAGTACTTC
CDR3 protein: CASRPSGTGLAKNIQYF

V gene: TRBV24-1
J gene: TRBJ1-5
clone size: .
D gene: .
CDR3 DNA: TGTGCCACCAGTGAAAGCAGGCATCAGCCCCAGCATTTT
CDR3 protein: CATSESRHQPQHF

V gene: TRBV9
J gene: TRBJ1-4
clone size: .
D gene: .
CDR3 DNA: TGTGCCAGCAGCCGACAGGTCGCTAATGAAAAACTGTTTTTT
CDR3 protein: CASSRQVANEKLFF

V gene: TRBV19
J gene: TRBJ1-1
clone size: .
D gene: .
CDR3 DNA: TGTGCCAGTAGTACATTCGCAAATATACCTAACACTGAAGCTTTCTTT
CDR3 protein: CASSTFANIPNTEAFF

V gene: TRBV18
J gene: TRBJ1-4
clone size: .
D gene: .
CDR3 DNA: TGTGCCAGCTCACGGACAGAACTTGAAAAACTGTTTTTT
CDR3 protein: CASSRTELEKLFF

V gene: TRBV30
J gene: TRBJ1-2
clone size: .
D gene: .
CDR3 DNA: TGTGCCTGGAGTACCCCCCTTGGGTATGGCTACACCTTC
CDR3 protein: CAWSTPLGYGYTF

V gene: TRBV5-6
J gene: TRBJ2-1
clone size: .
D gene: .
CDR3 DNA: TGTGCCAGCAGCCTCCACAATGAGCAGTTCTTC
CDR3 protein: CASSLHNEQFF

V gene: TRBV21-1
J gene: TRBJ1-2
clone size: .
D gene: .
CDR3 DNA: TGTGCCAGCAGCAAAAGAGAGGGAGGGGCCGTAATTAACTATGGCTACACCTTC
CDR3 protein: CASSKREGGAVINYGYTF

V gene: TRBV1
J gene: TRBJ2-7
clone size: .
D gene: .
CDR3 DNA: TGCACCAGCAGCCAAGCAGGACAGGGCTACGAGCAGTACTTC
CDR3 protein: CTSSQAGQGYEQYF

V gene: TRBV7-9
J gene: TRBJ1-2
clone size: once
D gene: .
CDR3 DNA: TGTGCCAGCAGCTTAGAAGGGGTGAAGACCTATAGCTACACCTTC
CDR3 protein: CASSLEGVKTYSYTF

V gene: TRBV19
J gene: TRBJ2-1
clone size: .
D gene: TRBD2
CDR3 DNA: TGTGCCAGTAGTGGGACTAGCGGCCTTTACAATGAGCAGTTCTTC
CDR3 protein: CASSGTSGLYNEQFF

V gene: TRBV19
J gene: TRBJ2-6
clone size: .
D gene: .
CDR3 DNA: TGTGCCAGTACGTATTCTGGGGCCAACGTCCTGACTTTC
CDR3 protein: CASTYSGANVLTF

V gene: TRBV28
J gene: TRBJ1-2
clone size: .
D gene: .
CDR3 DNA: TGTGCCAGCAAAAGGGCAGCCTATGGCTACACCTTC
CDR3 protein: CASKRAAYGYTF

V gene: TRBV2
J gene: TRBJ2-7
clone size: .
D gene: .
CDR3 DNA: TGTGCCAGCAGTGGAATTTGGGTGCAGTACTTC
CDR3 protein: CASSGIWVQYF

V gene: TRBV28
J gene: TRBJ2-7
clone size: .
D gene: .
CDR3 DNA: TGTGCCAGCAGTCCTCCCCATTCTGAGCAGTACTTC
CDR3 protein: CASSPPHSEQYF

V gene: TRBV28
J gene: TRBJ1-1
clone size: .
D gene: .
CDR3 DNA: TGTGCCAGCACCCAGATCGGGGGTTCTCCTGAAGCTTTCTTT
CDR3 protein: CASTQIGGSPEAFF

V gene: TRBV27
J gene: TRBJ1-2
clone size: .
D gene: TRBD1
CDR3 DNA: TGTGCCAGCAGAGAGGGACAGTCGGACTATGGCTACACCTTC
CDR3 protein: CASREGQSDYGYTF

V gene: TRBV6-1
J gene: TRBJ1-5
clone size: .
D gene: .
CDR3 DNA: TGTGCCAGCAGTGGAGACAGTGGGCGGTGGTCCAATCAGCCCCAGCATTTT
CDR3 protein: CASSGDSGRWSNQPQHF

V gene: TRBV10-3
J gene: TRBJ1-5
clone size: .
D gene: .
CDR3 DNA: TGTGCCACCAAGGACAGCCCTAGCAATCAGCCCCAGCATTTT
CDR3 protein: CATKDSPSNQPQHF

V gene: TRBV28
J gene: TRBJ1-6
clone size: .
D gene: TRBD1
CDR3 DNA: TGTGCCAGCAGTTTGTGGACAGGGGGCTCGGATTCACCCCTCCACTTT
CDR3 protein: CASSLWTGGSDSPLHF

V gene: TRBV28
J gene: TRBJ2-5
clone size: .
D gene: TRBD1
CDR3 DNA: TGTGCCAGCCTCAGGCGGCAGGGGGCAGAGACCCAGTACTTC
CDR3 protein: CASLRRQGAETQYF

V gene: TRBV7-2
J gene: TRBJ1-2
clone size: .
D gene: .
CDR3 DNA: TGTGCCAGCAGCCCGGAGTACACAGGCTTAGATGGCTACACCTTC
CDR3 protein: CASSPEYTGLDGYTF

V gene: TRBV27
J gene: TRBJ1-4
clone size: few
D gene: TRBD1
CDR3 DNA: TGTGCCAGCAGTTACAGGGGGCAGCCTAATGAAAAACTGTTTTTT
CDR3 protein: CASSYRGQPNEKLFF

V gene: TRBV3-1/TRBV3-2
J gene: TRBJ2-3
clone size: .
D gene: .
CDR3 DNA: TGTGCCAGCAGCCAAACGCCAGGGAGGAACACAGATACGCAGTATTTT
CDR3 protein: CASSQTPGRNTDTQYF

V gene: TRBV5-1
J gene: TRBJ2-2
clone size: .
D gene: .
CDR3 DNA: TGCGCCAGCAGTTGGGACGGCAACACCGGGGAGCTGTTTTTT
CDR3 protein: CASSWDGNTGELFF

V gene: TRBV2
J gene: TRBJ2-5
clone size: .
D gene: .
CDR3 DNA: TGTGCCAGCAGGGTAGGGGAGACCCAGTACTTC
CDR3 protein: CASRVGETQYF

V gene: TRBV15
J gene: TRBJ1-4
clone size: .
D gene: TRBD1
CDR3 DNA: TGTGCCACCAGCACAGGGGGCGCGACTAATGAAAAACTGTTTTTT
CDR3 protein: CATSTGGATNEKLFF

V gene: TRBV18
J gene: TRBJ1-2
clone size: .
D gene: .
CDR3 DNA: TGTGCCAGCTCACCACCGGGCAGGGGTGGTGGCTACACCTTC
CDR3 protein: CASSPPGRGGGYTF

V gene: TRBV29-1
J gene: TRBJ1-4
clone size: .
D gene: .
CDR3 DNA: TGCAGCGTTGTCTTCGCAACTAATGAAAAACTGTTTTTT
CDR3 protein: CSVVFATNEKLFF

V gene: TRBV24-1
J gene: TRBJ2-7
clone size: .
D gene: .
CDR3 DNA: TGTGCCACCAGTGATTCGGGGACCTTCAACCCCTACGAGCAGTACTTC
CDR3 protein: CATSDSGTFNPYEQYF

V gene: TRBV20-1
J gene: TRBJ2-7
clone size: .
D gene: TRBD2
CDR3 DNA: TGCAGTGCTAGTAAACTAGCGGACTCCTACGAGCAGTACTTC
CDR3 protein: CSASKLADSYEQYF

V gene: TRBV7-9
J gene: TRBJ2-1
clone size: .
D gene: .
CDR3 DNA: TGTGCCAGCAGCTTAAATGTACGCTCCTACAATGAGCAGTTCTTC
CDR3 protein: CASSLNVRSYNEQFF

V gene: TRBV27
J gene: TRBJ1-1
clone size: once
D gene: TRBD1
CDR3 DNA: TGTGCCAGCAGTCCCATAGGACAGGGTTGGAACACTGAAGCTTTCTTT
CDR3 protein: CASSPIGQGWNTEAFF

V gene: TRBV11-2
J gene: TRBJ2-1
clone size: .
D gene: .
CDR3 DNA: TGTGCCAGCAGCCTTGCTCCCATGGGGGTCAATGAGCAGTTCTTC
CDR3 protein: CASSLAPMGVNEQFF

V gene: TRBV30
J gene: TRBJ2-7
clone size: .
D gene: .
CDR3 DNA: TGTGCCTGGAGTGTCGGACGATACGAGCAGTACTTC
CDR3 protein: CAWSVGRYEQYF

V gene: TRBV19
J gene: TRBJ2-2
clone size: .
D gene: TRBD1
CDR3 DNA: TGTGCCAGTAGTATCACAGGGGGCTGGACCGGGGAGCTGTTTTTT
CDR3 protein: CASSITGGWTGELFF

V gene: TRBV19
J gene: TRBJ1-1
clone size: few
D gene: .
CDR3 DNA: TGTGCCAGTATCATGGGGAATAAGAACACTGAAGCTTTCTTT
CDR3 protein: CASIMGNKNTEAFF

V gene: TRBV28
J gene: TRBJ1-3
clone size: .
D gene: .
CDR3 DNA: TGTGCCAGCATTTCTATTTTATCGGCAAGAGGAAACACCATATATTTT
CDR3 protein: CASISILSARGNTIYF

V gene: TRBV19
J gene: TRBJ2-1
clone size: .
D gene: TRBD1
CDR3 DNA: TGTGCCAGTAGTAGCCGGGACAGGGGGCAGAATGAGCAGTTCTTC
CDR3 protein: CASSSRDRGQNEQFF